What follows describes a single TCR beta chain. In the original processing: Amplification from reference gene primers served as the basis for estimated nucleated cell counts. Data came from immunoSEQ multiplex PCR; TCRdb stores just in-frame clones and leaves some out. The DNA was the basis for D and trimming; V, J and clone size are from that table. The sample records around 310,000 clones, approximately 92% being singletons. The germline V and J ends were trimmed by 1 base and 9 bases, with 8 bases remaining between them. CDR3 length: 11 residues. Germline V CDR1 and CDR2: GTSNPN, SVGIG (reference sequence). These data are taken from a study of blood T cell repertoires in COVID-19. About the research overall: COVID-19 samples from acute and convalescent phases originated in the United States, Italy and Spain. In each case, the material was cDNA or gDNA derived from T cells, B-cell-depleted T cells, or PBMCs.

The sample consisted of peripheral blood. The sequence was obtained from a woman under 40 with COVID-19, enrolled during active disease. V usage is TRBV30 and J usage is TRBJ2-3; possible D gene TRBD2, 5 bases. The CDR3 region has the DNA TGTGCCTGGAGTGAGGGAGACACGCAGTATTTT. Translation: CAWSEGDTQYF. The variable domain in full, with the rest retrieved from reference TRBV30 and TRBJ2-3, is SQTIHQWPATLVQPVGSPLSLECTVEGTSNPNLYWYRQAAGRGLQLLFYSVGIGQISSEVPQNLSASRPQDRQFILSSKKLLLSDSGFYLCAWSEGDTQYFGPGTRLTVL.